The 8 T cell receptor beta chains below come from one sample, sequenced in a study of control samples from healthy donors and cancer patients. Clones were read by immunoSEQ multiplex PCR, and TCRdb kept only the in-frame ones, dropping some. The sample includes about 83,000 clones, roughly nine tenths of them seen just once. Sequencing was done on a sample of blood. The receptor set was obtained from a man aged 45 to 65 in good health.

This clone appeared once. The gene calls are TRBV24-1 and TRBJ2-5, with unresolved D. Germline assignment: CDR1 KGHDR and CDR2 SFDVKD. With 5 bases removed from V and 2 bases from J, the gap between germline ends came to 8 bases. This CDR3 is built from 13 residues. This chain's CDR3 is CATSGWQQETQYF. DNA of the CDR3: TGTGCCACCAGTGGGTGGCAGCAAGAGACCCAGTACTTC.

V usage is TRBV9 and J usage is TRBJ2-2, with D tentatively TRBD2 (5 bases). There are 14 residues in the CDR3. Deletions cut 4 bases from V and 8 bases from J, with 15 bases between. The germline gives CDR1 SGDLS, CDR2 YYNGEE. The CDR3 loop is CASSSRRGGGELFF. CDR3 in DNA: TGTGCCAGCAGCTCCCGACGGGGTGGAGGGGAGCTGTTTTTT.

The chain recombines TRBV3-1 (or the pseudogene TRBV3-2) with TRBJ2-1; 10 bases are shared with TRBD2. In germline, CDR1 is LGHDT, CDR2 YNNKEL (reference sequence). CDR3 length: 14 amino acids. After removal of 6 bases from V and 15 bases from J, the junction contained 14 bases not matched to a gene. In DNA form, the CDR3 reads TGTGCCAGCAGTCCCTTAAACAGCGGGGGGGCCGGGTTCTTC. Translated, it gives CASSPLNSGGAGFF.

On this clone: A read error may produce the germline difference seen at one junction end. The chain couples TRBV24-1 to TRBJ1-2, with a possible D match to TRBD1 (5 bases). Germline lookup yields CDR1 KGHDR and CDR2 SFDVKD. The CDR3 has 15 residues. As DNA, the CDR3 is TGTGCCACGAGTGAGGGGAAGGCGGGTAACTATGGCTACACCTTC. Its translation: CATSEGKAGNYGYTF.

Remarks on this clone: The junction shows a germline mismatch at one end, possibly a read error. The chain employs TRBV29-1 and TRBJ1-1; TRBD1 might be the D (6 bases). The CDR3 runs to 9 residues. The germline V gene encodes CDR1 SQVTM and CDR2 ANQGSEA. The CDR3 DNA reads TGCAGCGTTGCTCCACCGGGGACATGG. Amino acid sequence: CSVAPPGTW.

Concerning this clone itself: One end of the junction varies from germline; a read error may be responsible. V usage is TRBV29-1 and J usage is TRBJ1-1; TRBD1 aligns across 9 bases. The CDR3 length is 10 residues. CDR1 is SQVTM, CDR2 ANQGSEA, per germline. The CDR3 DNA sequence: TGCAGCGTAAGGGACAGGGTGGAACTCTTT. It yields the protein CSVRDRVELF.

V is TRBV5-1 and J is TRBJ1-2; D is uncertain. V lost 0 bases, J lost 10 bases, and 13 bases lay in between. The germline CDR1 and CDR2 sequences are SGHRS and YFSETQ. The CDR3 is made up of 13 amino acids. CDR3 amino acids: CASSLGTVKSYTF. The CDR3 DNA follows: TGCGCCAGCAGCTTGGGAACAGTAAAGTCCTACACCTTC.

This clone came up once. CDR3 loop: CASKEDLSYNEQFF. CDR3 coding DNA: TGTGCCAGTAAGGAGGACCTCTCCTACAATGAGCAGTTCTTC. The chain employs TRBV19 and TRBJ2-1, with a tentative D call TRBD2 (5 bases). This CDR3 contains 14 residues. Germline lookup yields CDR1 LNHDA and CDR2 SQIVND (reference sequence). Trimming took off 7 bases at V and 0 bases at J, with 10 bases between the two ends.